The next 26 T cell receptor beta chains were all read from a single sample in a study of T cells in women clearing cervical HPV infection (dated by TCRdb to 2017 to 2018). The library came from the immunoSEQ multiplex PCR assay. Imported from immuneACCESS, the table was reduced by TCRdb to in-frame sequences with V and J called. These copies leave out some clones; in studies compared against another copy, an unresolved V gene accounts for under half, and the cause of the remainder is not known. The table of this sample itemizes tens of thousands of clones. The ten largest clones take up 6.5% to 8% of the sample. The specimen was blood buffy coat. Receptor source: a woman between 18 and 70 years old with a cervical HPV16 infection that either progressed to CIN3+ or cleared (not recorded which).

CDR3 sequence: CASSRRGNTGELFF. CDR3 bases read: TGTGCCAGCAGCCGAAGGGGAAACACCGGGGAG. The chain joins TRBV11-2 to TRBJ2-2; a possible D gene is TRBD1 (5 bases). Coverage ceases 3 residues before the CDR3 finishes, and the germline J gene fills in the end. Germline CDR1 is SGHAT and CDR2 is FQNNGV. Trimming shortened V by 5 bases and J by 2 bases, and 9 bases separated the two germline ends. CDR3 length: 14 residues.

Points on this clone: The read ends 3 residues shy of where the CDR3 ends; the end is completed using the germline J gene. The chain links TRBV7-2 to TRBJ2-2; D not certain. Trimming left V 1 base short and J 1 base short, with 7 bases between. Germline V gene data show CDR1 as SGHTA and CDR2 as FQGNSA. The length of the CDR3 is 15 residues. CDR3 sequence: CASSLGLGNTGELFF. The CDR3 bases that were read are TGTGCCAGCAGCTTAGGGCTAGGGAACACCGGGGAG.

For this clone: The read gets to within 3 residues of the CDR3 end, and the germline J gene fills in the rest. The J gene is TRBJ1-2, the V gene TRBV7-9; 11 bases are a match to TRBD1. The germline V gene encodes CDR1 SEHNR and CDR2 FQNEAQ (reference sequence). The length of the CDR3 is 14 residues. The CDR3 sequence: CASSLGTGGVDYTF. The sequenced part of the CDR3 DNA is TGTGCCAGCAGCTTGGGGACAGGGGGAGTCGAC.

This chain's CDR3 is CASSAPLAGVEQYF. The covered CDR3 bases are TGTGCCAGCAGTGCCCCACTAGCGGGAGTCGAG. The rearrangement joins TRBV2 to TRBJ2-7; 11 nucleotides match TRBD2. The read comes to an end 3 residues before the CDR3 does, leaving the germline J gene to fill in the end. Per germline, CDR1 SNHLY and CDR2 FYNNEI. Losses at the gene ends were 4 bases for V and 6 bases for J; bases not matched to a gene: 5. There are 14 residues in the CDR3.

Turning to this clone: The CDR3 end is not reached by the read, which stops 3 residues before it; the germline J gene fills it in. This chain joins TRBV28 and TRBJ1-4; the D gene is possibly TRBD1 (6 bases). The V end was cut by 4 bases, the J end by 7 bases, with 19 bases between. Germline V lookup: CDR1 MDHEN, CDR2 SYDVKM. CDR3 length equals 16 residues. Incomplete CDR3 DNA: TGTGCCAGCAGTTCAACCTGGGACAAGAAGGGTGAAAAA. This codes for CASSSTWDKKGEK. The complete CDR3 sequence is CASSSTWDKKGEKLFF.

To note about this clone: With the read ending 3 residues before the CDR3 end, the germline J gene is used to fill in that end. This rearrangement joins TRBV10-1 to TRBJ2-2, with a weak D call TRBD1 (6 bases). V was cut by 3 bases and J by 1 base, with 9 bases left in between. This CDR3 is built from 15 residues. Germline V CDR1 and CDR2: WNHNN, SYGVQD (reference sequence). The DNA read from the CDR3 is TGCGCCAGCAGTGATGGGACAATGAACACCGGGGAG. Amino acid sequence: CASSDGTMNTGE. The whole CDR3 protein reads CASSDGTMNTGELFF.

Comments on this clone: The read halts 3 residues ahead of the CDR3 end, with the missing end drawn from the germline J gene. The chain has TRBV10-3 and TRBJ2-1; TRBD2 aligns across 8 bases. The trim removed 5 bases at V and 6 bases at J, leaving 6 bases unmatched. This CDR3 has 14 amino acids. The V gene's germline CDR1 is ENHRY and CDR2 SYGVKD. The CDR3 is CAISKSGSPNEQFF. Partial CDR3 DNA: TGTGCCATCAGTAAAAGCGGGAGTCCCAATGAG.

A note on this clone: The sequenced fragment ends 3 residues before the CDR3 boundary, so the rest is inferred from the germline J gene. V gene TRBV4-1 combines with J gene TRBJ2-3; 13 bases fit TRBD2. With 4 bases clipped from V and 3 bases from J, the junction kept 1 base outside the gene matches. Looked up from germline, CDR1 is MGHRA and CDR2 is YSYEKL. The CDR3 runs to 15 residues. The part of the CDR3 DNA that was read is TGCGCCAGCAGCCTGGGACTAGCGGGAACAGATACG. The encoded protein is CASSLGLAGTDT. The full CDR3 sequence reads CASSLGLAGTDTQYF.

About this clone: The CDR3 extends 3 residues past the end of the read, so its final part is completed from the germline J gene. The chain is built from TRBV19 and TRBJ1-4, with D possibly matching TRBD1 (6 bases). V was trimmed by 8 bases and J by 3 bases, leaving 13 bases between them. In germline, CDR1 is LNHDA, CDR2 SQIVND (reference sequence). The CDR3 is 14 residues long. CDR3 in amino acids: CASAAGEANEKLFF. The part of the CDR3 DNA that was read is TGTGCCAGTGCAGCAGGGGAGGCTAATGAAAAA.

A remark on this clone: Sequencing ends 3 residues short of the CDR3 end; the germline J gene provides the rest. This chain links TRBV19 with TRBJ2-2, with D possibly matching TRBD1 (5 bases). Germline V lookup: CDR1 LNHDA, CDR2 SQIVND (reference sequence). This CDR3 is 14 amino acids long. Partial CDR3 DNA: TGTGCCAGTAGTATGAACTCTGGGGCCAACGTG. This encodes CASSMNSGANV. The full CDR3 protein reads CASSMNSGANVLFF.

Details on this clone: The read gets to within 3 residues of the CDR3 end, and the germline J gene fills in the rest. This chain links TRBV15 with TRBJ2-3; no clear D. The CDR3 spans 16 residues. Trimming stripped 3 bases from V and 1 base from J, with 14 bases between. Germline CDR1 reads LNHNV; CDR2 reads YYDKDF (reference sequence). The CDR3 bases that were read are TGTGCCACCAGCAGGCGCGTAAGCTTTCGCACAGATACG. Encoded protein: CATSRRVSFRTDT. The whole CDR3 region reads CATSRRVSFRTDTQYF.

This CDR3 reads CASTQGAVNSPLFF. The part of the CDR3 DNA that was read is TGTGCCAGTACACAGGGGGCGGTGAATTCACCG. The chain joins TRBV19 to TRBJ2-2; 9 bases are shared with TRBD1. Sequencing ends 3 residues short of the CDR3 end; the germline J gene provides the rest. Germline V lookup: CDR1 LNHDA, CDR2 SQIVND (reference sequence). The CDR3 has 14 residues.

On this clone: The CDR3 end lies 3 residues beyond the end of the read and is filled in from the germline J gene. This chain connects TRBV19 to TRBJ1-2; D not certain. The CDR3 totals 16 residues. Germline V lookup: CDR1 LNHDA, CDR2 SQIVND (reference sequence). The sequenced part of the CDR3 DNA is TGTGCCAGTAGTCCTAGCGGGAGAATCTCCTACAATGAC. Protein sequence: CASSPSGRISYND. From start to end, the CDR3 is CASSPSGRISYNDYTF.

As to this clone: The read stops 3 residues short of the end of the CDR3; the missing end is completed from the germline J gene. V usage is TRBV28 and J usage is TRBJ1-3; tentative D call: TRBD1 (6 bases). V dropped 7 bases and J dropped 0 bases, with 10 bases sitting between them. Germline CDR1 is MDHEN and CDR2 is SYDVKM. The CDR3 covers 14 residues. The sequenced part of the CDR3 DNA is TGTGCCAGCAACCCGACAGGCTCTGGAAACACC. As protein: CASNPTGSGNT. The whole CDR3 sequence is CASNPTGSGNTIYF.

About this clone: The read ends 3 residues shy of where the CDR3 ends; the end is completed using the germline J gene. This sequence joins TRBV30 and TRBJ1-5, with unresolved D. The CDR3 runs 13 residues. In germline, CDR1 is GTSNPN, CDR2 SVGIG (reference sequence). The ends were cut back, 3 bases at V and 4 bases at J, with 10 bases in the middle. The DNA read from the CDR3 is TGTGCCTGGAGGGTTAACGGGAATCAGCCC. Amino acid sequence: CAWRVNGNQP. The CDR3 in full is CAWRVNGNQPQHF.

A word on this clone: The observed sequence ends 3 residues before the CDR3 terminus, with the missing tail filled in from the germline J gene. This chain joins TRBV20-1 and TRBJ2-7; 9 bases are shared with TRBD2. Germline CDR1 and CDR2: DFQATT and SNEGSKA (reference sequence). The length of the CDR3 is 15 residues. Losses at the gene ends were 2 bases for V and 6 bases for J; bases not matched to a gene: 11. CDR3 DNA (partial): TGCAGTGCTAGACCCCCCGGGACTAGCACCGTCGAG. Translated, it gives CSARPPGTSTVE. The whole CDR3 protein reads CSARPPGTSTVEQYF.

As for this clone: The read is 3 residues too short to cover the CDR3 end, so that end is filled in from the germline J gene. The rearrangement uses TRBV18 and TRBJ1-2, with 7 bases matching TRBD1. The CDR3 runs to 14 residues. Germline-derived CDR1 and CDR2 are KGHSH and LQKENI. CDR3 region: CASSLSGDSYDYTF. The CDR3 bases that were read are TGTGCCAGCTCACTCTCCGGGGACAGCTACGAC.

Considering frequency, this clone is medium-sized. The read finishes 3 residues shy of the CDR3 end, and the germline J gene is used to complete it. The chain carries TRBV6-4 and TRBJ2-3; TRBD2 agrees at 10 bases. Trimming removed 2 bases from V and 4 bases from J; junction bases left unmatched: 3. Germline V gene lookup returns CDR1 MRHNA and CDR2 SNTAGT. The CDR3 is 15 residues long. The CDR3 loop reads CASSDEAGGPDTQYF. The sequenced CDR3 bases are TGTGCCAGCAGTGACGAAGCGGGAGGGCCAGATACG.

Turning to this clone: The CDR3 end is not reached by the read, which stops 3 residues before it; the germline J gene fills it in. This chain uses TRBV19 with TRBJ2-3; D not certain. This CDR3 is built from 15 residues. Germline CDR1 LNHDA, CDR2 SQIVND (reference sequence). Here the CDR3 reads CASSISASFSETQYF. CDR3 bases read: TGTGCCAGTAGTATATCGGCTAGTTTTTCGGAGACG.

The CDR3 sequence: CASSLGGAGTDTQYF. CDR3 DNA, as far as it was read: TGTGCCAGCAGCTTGGGGGGAGCTGGCACAGATACG. The rearrangement uses TRBV13 and TRBJ2-3; a weak D match, TRBD2 (6 bases). The read ends 3 residues early relative to the CDR3; the germline J gene fills the gap. CDR3 length: 15 amino acids. V dropped 3 bases and J dropped 1 base, with 11 bases sitting between them. Per germline, CDR1 PRHDT and CDR2 FYEKMQ (reference sequence).

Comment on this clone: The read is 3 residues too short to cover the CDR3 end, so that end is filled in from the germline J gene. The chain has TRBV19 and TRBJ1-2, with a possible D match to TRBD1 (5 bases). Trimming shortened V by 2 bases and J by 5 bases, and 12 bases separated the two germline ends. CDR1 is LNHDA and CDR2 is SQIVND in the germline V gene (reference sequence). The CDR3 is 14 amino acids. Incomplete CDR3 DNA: TGTGCCAGTAGTATATCGAGCGGGGGGTATGGC. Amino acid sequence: CASSISSGGYG. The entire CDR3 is CASSISSGGYGYTF.

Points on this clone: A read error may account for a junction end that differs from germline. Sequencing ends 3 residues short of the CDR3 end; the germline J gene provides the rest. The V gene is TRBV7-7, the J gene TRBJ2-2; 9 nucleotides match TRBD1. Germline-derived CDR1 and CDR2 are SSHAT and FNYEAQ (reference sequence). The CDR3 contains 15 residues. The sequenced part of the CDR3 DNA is TGTGCTAGCAGCCGGGGACAGGGCTACACCGGGGAG. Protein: CASSRGQGYTGE. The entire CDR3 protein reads CASSRGQGYTGELFF.

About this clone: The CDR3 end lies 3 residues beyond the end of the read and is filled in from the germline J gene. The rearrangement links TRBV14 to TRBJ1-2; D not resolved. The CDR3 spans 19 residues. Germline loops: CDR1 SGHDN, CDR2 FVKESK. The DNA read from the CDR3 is TGTGCCAGCAGCCTCCGACTAGCGGGAGGGCCGGTATACGGCAATGAC. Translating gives CASSLRLAGGPVYGND. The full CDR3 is CASSLRLAGGPVYGNDYTF. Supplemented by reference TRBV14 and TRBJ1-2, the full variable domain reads EAGVTQFPSHSVIEKGQTVTLRCDPISGHDNLYWYRRVMGKEIKFLLHFVKESKQDESGMPNNRFLAERTGGTYSTLKVQPAELEDSGVYFCASSLRLAGGPVYGNDYTFGSGTRLTVV.

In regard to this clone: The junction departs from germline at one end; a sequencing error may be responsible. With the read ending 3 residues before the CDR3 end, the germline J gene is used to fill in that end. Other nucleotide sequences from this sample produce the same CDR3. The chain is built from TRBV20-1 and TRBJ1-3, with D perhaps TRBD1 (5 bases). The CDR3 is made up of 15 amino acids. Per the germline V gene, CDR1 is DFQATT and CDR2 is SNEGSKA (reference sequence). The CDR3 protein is CSASVSGPAGNTIYF. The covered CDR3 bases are TGCAGTGCTAGCGTCTCAGGGCCGGCCGGAAACACT.

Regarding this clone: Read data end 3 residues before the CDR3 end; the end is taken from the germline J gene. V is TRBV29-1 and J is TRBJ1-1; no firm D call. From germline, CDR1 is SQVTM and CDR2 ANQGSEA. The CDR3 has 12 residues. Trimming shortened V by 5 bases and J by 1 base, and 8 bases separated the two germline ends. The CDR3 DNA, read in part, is TGCAGCGTTAGCATATGGAACACTGAA. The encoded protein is CSVSIWNTE. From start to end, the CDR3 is CSVSIWNTEAFF.

The CDR3 region is CSARDLRLAEETQYF. The CDR3 bases that were read are TGCAGTGCTAGAGATTTGAGACTAGCGGAAGAGACG. This chain links TRBV20-1 with TRBJ2-3; the match to TRBD2 covers 9 bases. The CDR3 end is not reached by the read, which stops 3 residues before it; the germline J gene fills it in. The germline V gene has CDR1 DFQATT and CDR2 SNEGSKA (reference sequence). This CDR3 contains 15 residues.